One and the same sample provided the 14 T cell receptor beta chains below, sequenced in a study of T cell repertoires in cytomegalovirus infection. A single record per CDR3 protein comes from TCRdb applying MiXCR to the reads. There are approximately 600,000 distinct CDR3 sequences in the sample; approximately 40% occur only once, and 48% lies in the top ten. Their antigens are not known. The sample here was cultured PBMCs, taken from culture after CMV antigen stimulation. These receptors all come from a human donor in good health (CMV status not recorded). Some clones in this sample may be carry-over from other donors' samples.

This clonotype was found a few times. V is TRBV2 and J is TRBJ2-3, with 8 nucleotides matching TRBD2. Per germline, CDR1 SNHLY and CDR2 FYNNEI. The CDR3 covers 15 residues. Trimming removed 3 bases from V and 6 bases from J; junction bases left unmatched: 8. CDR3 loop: CASSETGGGQDTQYF. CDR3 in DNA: TGTGCCAGCAGTGAGACGGGGGGGGGCCAGGATACGCAGTATTTT.

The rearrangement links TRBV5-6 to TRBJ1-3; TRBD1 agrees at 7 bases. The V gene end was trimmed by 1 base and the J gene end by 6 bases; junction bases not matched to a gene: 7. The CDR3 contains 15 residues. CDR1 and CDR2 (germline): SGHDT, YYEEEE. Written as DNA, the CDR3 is TGTGCCAGCAGCTTGCTGGGCAGGGGGGAAAACACCATATATTTT. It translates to CASSLLGRGENTIYF.

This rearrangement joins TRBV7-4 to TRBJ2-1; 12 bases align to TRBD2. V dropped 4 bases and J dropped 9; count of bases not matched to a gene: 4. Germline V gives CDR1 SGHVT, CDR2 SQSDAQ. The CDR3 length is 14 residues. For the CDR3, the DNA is TGTGCCAGCAGCTCTAGCGGGGGGGCGAGTGAGCAGTTCTTC. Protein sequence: CASSSSGGASEQFF.

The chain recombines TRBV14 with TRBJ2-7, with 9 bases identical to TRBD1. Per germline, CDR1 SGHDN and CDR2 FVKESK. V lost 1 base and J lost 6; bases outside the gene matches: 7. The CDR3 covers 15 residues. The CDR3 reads CASSQAYRGQGEQYF. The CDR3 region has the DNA TGTGCCAGCAGCCAAGCTTACAGGGGGCAGGGCGAGCAGTACTTC.

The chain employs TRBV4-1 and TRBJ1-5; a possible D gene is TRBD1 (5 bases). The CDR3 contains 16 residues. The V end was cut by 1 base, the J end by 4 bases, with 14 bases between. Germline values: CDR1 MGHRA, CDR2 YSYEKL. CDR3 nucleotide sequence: TGCGCCAGCAGCCAAGTCGGGGGGTTAGGAAATCAGCCCCAGCATTTT. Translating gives CASSQVGGLGNQPQHF.

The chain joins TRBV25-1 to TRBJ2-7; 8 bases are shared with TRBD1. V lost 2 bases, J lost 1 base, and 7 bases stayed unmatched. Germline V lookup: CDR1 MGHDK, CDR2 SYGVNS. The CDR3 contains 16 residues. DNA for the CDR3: TGTGCCAGCAGTGAACGAAAAGACAGGGGATCCTACGAGCAGTACTTC. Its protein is CASSERKDRGSYEQYF.

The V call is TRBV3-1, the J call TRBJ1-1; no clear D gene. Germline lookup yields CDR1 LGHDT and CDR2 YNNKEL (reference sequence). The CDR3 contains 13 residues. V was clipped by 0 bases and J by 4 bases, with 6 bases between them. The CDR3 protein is CASSQESVTEAFF. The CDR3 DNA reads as TGTGCCAGCAGCCAAGAGTCGGTCACTGAAGCTTTCTTT. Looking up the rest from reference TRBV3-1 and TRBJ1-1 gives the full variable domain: DTAVSQTPKYLVTQMGNDKSIKCEQNLGHDTMYWYKQDSKKFLKIMFSYNNKELIINETVPNRFSPKSPDKAHLNLHINSLELGDSAVYFCASSQESVTEAFFGQGTRLTVV.

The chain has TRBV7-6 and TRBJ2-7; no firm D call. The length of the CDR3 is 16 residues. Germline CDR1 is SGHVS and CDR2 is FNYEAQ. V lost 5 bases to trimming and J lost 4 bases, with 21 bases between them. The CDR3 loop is CASSQPSGPPPYEQYF. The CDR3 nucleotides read TGTGCCAGCAGCCAACCCTCGGGTCCTCCCCCGTACGAGCAGTACTTC.

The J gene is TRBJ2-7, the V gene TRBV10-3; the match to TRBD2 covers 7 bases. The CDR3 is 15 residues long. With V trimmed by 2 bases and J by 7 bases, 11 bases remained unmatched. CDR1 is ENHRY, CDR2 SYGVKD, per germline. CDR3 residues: CAISEPGGLPGEQYF. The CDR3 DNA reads TGTGCCATCAGTGAGCCGGGGGGTCTACCGGGGGAGCAGTACTTC.

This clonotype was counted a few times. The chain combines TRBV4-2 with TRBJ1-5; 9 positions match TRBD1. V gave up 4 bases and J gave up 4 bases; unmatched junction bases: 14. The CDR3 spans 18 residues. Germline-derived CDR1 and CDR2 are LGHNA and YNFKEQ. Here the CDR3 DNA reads TGTGCCAGCAGCCCAGGGGTCGCCGAGGACAGGGGAAATCAGCCCCAGCATTTT. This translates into CASSPGVAEDRGNQPQHF.

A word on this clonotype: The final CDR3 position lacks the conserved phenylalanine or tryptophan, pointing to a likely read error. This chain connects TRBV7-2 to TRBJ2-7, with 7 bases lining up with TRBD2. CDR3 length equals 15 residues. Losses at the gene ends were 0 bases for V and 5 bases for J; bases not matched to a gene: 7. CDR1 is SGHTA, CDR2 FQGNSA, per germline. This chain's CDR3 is CASSLAGGSFNEQYC. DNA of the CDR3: TGTGCCAGCAGCTTAGCAGGCGGGAGTTTCAACGAGCAGTACTGC.

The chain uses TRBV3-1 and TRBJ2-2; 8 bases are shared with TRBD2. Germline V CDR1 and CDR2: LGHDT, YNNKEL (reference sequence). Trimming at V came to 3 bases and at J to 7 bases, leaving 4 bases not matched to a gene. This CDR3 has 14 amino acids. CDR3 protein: CASSQELAVGELFF. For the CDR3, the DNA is TGTGCCAGCAGCCAGGAACTAGCGGTCGGGGAGCTGTTTTTT. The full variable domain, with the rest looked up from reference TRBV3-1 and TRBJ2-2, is DTAVSQTPKYLVTQMGNDKSIKCEQNLGHDTMYWYKQDSKKFLKIMFSYNNKELIINETVPNRFSPKSPDKAHLNLHINSLELGDSAVYFCASSQELAVGELFFGEGSRLTVL.

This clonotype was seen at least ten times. The CDR3 region is CASSLGLAESYNEQFF. DNA of the CDR3: TGTGCCAGCAGCTTAGGACTAGCGGAGTCCTACAATGAGCAGTTCTTC. This rearrangement joins TRBV7-2 to TRBJ2-1; 9 nucleotides align to TRBD2. This CDR3 comprises 16 residues. The V and J ends lost 1 base and 1 base, in that order; junction bases with no gene match: 2. The germline V gene encodes CDR1 SGHTA and CDR2 FQGNSA.

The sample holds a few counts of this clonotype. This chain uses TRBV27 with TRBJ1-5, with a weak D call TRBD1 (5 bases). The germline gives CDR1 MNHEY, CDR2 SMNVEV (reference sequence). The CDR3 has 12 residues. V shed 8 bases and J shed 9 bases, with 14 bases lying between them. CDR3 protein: CASWGGGRPQHF. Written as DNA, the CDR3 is TGTGCCAGCTGGGGGGGGGGGAGGCCCCAGCATTTT.